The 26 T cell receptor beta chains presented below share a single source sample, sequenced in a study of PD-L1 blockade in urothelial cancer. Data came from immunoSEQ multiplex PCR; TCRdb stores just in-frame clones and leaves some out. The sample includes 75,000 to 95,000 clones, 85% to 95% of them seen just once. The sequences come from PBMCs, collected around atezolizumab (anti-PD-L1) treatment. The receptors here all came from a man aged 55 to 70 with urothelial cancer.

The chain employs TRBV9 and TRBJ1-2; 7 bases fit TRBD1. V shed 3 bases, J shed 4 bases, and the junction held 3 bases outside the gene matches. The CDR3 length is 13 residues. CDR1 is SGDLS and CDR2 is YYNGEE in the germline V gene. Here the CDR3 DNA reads TGTGCCAGCAGCGACAGGGGCGGCTATGGCTACACCTTC. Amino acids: CASSDRGGYGYTF.

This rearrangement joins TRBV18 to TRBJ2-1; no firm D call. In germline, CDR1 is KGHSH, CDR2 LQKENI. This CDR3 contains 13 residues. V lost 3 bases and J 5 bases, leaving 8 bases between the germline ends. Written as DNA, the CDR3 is TGTGCCAGCTCACCTGGCCTTAACAATGAGCAGTTCTTC. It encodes CASSPGLNNEQFF.

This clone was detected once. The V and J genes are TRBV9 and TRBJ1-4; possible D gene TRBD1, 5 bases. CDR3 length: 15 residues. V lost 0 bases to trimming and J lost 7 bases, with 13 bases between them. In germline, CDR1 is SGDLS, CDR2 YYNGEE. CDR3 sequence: CASSVGGREGEKLFF. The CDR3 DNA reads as TGTGCCAGCAGCGTAGGTGGCAGGGAGGGTGAAAAACTGTTTTTT.

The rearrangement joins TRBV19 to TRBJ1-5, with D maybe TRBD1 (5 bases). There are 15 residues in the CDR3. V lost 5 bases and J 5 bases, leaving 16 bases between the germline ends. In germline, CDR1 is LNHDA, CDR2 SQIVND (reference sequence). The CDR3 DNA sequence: TGTGCCAGTAGTTCACACTCCGACAGTTATCAGCCCCAGCATTTT. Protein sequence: CASSSHSDSYQPQHF.

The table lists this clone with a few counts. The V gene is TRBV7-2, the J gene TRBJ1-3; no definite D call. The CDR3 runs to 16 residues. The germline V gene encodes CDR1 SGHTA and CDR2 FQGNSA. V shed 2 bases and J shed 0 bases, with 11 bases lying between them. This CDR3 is CASSLTTHISGNTIYF. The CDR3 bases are TGTGCCAGCAGCTTAACGACACACATCTCTGGAAACACCATATATTTT.

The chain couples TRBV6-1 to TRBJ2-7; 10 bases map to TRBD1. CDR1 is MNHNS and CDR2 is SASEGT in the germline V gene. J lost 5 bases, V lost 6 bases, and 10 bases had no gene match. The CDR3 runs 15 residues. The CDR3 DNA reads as TGTGCCAGCAGGGAACCGGGACAGGGGACCAACGAGCAGTACTTC. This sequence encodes CASREPGQGTNEQYF.

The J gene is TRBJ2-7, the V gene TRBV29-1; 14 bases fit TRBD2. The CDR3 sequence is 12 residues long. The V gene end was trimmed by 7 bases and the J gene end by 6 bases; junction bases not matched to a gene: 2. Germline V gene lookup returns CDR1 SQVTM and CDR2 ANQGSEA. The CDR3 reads CSAGLAGVEQYF. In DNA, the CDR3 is TGCAGCGCGGGACTAGCGGGAGTCGAGCAGTACTTC.

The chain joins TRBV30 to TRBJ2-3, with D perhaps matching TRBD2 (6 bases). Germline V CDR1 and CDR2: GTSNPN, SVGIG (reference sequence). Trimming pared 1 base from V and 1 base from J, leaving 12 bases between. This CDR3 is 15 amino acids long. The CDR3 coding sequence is TGTGCCTGGAGTGGTGGCGGGGACGGCACAGATACGCAGTATTTT. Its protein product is CAWSGGGDGTDTQYF.

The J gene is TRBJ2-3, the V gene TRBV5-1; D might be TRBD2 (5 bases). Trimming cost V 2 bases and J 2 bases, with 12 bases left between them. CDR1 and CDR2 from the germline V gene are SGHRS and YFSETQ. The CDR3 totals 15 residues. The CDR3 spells CASSFLLTTTDTQYF. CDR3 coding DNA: TGCGCCAGCAGCTTTCTTCTGACTACCACAGATACGCAGTATTTT.

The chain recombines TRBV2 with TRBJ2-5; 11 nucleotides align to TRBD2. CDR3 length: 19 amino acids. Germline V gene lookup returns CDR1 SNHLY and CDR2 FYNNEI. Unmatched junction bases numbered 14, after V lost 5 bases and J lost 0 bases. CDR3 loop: CASSKETSGRLGYQETQYF. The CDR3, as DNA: TGTGCCAGCAGTAAAGAAACTAGCGGGAGACTTGGGTACCAAGAGACCCAGTACTTC.

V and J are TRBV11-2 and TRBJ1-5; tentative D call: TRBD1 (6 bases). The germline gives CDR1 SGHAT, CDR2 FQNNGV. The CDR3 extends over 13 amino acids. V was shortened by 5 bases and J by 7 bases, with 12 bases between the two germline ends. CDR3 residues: CASSAVRGQPQHF. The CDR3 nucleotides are TGTGCCAGCAGCGCCGTCAGGGGACAGCCCCAGCATTTT.

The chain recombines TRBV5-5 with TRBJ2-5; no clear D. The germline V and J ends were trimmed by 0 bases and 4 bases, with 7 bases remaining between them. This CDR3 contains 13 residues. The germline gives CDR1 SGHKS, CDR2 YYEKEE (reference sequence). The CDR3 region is CASSLGHGETQYF. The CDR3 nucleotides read TGTGCCAGCAGCTTGGGACACGGAGAGACCCAGTACTTC.

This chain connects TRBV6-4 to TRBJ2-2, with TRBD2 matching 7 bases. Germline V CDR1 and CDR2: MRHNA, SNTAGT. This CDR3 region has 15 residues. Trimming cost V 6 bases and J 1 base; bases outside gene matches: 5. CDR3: CASRWGLLNTGELFF. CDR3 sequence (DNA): TGTGCCAGCAGGTGGGGACTACTGAACACCGGGGAGCTGTTTTTT.

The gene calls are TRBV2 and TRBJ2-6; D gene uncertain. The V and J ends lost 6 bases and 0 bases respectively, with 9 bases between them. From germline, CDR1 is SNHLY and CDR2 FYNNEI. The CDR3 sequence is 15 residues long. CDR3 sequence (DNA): TGTGCCAGCAGGGAACAGTTCTCTGGGGCCAACGTCCTGACTTTC. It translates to CASREQFSGANVLTF. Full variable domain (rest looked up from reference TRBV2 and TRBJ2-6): EPEVTQTPSHQVTQMGQEVILRCVPISNHLYFYWYRQILGQKVEFLVSFYNNEISEKSEIFDDQFSVERPDGSNFTLKIRSTKLEDSAMYFCASREQFSGANVLTFGAGSRLTVL.

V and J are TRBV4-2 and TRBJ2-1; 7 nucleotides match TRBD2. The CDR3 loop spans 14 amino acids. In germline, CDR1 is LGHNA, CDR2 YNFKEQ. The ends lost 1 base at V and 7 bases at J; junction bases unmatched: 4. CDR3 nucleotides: TGTGCCAGCAGCCAAGTGGGAGGGTTGAATGAGCAGTTCTTC. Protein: CASSQVGGLNEQFF.

The CDR3 nucleotides are TGTGCCAGCAGCTTAAGGAGTATGGAGACCCAGTACTTC. Its protein product is CASSLRSMETQYF. The V call is TRBV5-5, the J call TRBJ2-5; D gene ambiguous. Germline assignment: CDR1 SGHKS and CDR2 YYEKEE (reference sequence). V lost 2 bases and J lost 5, with 10 bases in between. The CDR3 length is 13 residues.

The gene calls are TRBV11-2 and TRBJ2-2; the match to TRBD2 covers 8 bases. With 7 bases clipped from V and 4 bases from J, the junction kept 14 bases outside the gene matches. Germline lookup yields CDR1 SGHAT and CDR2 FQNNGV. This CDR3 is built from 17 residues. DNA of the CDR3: TGTGCCAGCACCAAAGCCCGGGGGGGCCCTTTCACCGGGGAGCTGTTTTTT. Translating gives CASTKARGGPFTGELFF.

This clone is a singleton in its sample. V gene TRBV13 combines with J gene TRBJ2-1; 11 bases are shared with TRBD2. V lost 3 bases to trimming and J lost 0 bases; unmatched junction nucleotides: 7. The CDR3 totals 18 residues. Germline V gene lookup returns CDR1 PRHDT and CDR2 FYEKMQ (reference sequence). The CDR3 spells CASSLTSGLAGSYNEQFF. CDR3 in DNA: TGTGCCAGCAGCTTGACTTCAGGACTAGCGGGCTCCTACAATGAGCAGTTCTTC.

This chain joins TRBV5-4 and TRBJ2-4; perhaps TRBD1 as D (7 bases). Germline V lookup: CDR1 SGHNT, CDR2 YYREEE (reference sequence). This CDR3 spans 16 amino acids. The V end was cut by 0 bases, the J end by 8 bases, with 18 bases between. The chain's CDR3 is CASSLEAGGREDIQYF. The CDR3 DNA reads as TGTGCCAGCAGCTTGGAGGCAGGGGGGCGTGAGGACATTCAGTACTTC.

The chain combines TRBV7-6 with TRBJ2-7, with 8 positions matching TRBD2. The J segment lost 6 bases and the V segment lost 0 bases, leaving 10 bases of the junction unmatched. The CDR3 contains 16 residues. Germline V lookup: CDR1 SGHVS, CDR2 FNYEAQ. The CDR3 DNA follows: TGTGCCAGCAGCTTAGCGCGATTAGCGGGATGGGTCGAGCAGTACTTC. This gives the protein CASSLARLAGWVEQYF.

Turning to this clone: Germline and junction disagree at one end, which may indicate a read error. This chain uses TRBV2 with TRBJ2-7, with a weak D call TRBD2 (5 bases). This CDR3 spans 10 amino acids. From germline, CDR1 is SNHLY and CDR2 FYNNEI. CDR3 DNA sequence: TGTGCCAGCAGTGGGCAGGAGGTCAACTTC. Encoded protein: CASSGQEVNF.

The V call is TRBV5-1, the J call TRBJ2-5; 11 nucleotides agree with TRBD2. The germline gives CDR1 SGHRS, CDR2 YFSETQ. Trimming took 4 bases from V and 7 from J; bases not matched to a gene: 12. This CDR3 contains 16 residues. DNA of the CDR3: TGCGCCAGCAGCCCTACTAGCGGGGGTGCCTTGTGGACCCAGTACTTC. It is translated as CASSPTSGGALWTQYF.

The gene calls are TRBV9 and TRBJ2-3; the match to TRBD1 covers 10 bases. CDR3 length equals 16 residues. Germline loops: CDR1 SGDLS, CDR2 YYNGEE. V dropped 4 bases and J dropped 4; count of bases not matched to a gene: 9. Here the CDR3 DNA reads TGTGCCAGCAGCCCCCACGGGACAGGGGTTGCAGATACGCAGTATTTT. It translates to CASSPHGTGVADTQYF.

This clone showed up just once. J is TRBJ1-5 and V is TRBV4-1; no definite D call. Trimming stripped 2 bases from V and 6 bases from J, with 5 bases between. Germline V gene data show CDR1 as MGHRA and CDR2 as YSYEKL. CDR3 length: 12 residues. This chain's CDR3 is CASSQHGQPQHF. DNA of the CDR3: TGCGCCAGCAGCCAACACGGTCAGCCCCAGCATTTT.

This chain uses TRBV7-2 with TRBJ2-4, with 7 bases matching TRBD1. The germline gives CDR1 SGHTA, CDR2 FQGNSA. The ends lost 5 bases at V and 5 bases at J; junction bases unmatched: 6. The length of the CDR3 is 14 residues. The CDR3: CASSPQGQQNIQYF. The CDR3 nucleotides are TGTGCCAGCAGCCCCCAGGGACAGCAAAACATTCAGTACTTC.

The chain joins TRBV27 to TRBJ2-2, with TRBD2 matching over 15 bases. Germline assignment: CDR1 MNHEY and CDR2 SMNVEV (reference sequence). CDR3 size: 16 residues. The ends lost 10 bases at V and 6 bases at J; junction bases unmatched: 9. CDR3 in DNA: TGTGCCAAACTAGGGACTAGCGGGGGGTCCTCCGGGGAGCTGTTTTTT. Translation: CAKLGTSGGSSGELFF.